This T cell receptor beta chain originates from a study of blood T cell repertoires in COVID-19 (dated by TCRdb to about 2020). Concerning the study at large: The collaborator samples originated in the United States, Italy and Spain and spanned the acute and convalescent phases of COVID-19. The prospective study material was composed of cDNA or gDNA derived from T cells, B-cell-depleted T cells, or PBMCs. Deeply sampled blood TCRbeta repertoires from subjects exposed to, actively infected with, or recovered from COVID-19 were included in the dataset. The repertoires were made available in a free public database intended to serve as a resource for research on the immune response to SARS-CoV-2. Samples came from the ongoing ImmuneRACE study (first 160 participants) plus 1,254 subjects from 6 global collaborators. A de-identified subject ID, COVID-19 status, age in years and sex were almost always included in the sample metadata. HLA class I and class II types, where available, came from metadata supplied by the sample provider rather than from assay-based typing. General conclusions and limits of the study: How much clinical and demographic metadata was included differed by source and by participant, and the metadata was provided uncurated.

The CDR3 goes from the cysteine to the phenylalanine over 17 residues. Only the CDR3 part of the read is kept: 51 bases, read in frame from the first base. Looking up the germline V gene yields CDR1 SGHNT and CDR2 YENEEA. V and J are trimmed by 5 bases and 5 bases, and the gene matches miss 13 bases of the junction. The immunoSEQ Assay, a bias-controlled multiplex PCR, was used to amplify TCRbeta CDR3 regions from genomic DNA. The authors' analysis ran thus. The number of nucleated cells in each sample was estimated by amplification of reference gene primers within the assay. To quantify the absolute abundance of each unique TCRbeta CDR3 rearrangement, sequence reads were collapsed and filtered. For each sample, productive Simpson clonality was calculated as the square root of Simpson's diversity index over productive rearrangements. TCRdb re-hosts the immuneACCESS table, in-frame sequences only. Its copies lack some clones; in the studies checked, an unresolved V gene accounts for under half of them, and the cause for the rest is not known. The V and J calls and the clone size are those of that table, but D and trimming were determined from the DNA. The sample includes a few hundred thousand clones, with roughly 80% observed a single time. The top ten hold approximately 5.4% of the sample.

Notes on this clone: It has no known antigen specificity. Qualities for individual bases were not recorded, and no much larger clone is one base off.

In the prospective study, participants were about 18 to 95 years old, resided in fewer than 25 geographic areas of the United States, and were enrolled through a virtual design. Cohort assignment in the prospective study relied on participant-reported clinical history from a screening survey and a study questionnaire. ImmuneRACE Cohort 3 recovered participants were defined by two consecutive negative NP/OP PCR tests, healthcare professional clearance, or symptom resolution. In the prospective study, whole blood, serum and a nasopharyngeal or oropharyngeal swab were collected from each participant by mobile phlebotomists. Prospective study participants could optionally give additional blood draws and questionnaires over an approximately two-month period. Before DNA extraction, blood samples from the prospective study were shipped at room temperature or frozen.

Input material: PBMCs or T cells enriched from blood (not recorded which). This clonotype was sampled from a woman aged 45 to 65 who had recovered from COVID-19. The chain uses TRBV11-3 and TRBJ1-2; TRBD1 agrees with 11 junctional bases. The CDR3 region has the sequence CASSQEGTGGIPYGYTF. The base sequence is TGTGCCAGCAGCCAAGAAGGGACAGGGGGAATCCCTTATGGCTACACCTTC. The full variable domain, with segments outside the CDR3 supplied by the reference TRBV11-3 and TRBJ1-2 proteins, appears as EAGVVQSPRYKIIEKKQPVAFWCNPISGHNTLYWYLQNLGQGPELLIRYENEEAVDDSQLPKDRFSAERLKGVDSTLKIQPAELGDSAVYLCASSQEGTGGIPYGYTFGSGTRLTVV.